The rows below give T cell receptor beta chains drawn from one sample of a study of blood T cell repertoires in COVID-19. Clones were read by immunoSEQ multiplex PCR, and TCRdb kept only the in-frame ones, dropping some. Of fewer than 350,000 clones in the sample, 70% to 90% were seen once. The material sequenced was PBMCs or T cells enriched from blood (not recorded which). These receptors were taken from a man aged 30 to 45 who had recovered from COVID-19. Each CDR3 is given with its conserved first and last residue. A D gene is named only where the DNA matches it firmly. Size values are once, few and many counts, or a class for expanded clones, and some rows have none.

clone_size,cdr3_length,j_call,v_call,d_call,cdr3_aa,cdr3_nt
NA,15,TRBJ1-3,TRBV10-3,NA,CATQQEGISGNTIYF,TGTGCCACCCAGCAGGAGGGTATTTCTGGAAACACCATATATTTT
NA,15,TRBJ1-1,TRBV29-1,NA,CSVGSGWGMSTEAFF,TGCAGCGTTGGAAGCGGGTGGGGAATGAGCACTGAAGCTTTCTTT
NA,15,TRBJ2-7,TRBV6-5,TRBD1,CASSSPGQGFNEQYF,TGTGCCAGCAGTTCTCCGGGACAGGGGTTCAACGAGCAGTACTTC
NA,15,TRBJ2-2,TRBV7-9,TRBD1,CASSRTGGFSGELFF,TGTGCCAGCAGCCGGACAGGGGGTTTCTCCGGGGAGCTGTTTTTT
NA,15,TRBJ2-3,TRBV27,NA,CASSLFGRGTDTQYF,TGTGCCAGCAGTTTATTTGGCAGGGGTACAGATACGCAGTATTTT
NA,12,TRBJ1-2,TRBV25-1,NA,CASSDGFYGYTF,TGTGCCAGCAGTGACGGTTTTTATGGCTACACCTTC
NA,15,TRBJ1-1,TRBV7-8,TRBD1,CASSSVQGAWTEAFF,TGTGCCAGCAGCTCGGTCCAGGGGGCATGGACTGAAGCTTTCTTT
NA,14,TRBJ1-1,TRBV6-5,NA,CASSYGSTNTEAFF,TGTGCCAGCAGTTACGGCTCGACTAACACTGAAGCTTTCTTT
NA,17,TRBJ1-3,TRBV18,TRBD1,CASSPQDRRSSGNTIYF,TGTGCCAGCTCACCGCAGGACAGGAGAAGCTCTGGAAACACCATATATTTT
NA,13,TRBJ1-2,TRBV11-2,NA,CASRKDSNYGYTF,TGTGCCAGCAGAAAAGACAGCAACTATGGCTACACCTTC
NA,13,TRBJ1-5,TRBV7-8,NA,CASGQTGDQPQHF,TGTGCCAGCGGCCAGACAGGCGATCAGCCCCAGCATTTT
NA,13,TRBJ2-7,TRBV27,NA,CASSFSTAREQYF,TGTGCCAGCAGTTTTTCGACAGCCCGCGAGCAGTACTTC
NA,15,TRBJ2-3,TRBV27,TRBD2,CASSLWAGVTDTQYF,TGTGCCAGCAGTTTATGGGCGGGGGTCACAGATACGCAGTATTTT
NA,18,TRBJ1-2,TRBV2,NA,CASSGSLWGGASSGGYTF,TGTGCCAGCAGCGGTTCACTATGGGGGGGAGCATCCTCGGGTGGCTACACCTTC
few,14,TRBJ1-6,TRBV30,NA,CAWSVYPEGGPLHF,TGTGCCTGGAGTGTATACCCCGAAGGCGGACCCCTCCACTTT
NA,16,TRBJ2-1,TRBV4-2,TRBD2,CASSLGTSGAYNEQFF,TGTGCCAGCAGCCTGGGGACTAGCGGGGCCTACAATGAGCAGTTCTTC
NA,13,TRBJ2-2,TRBV6-5,TRBD1,CASKQGVTGELFF,TGTGCCAGCAAACAGGGGGTGACCGGGGAGCTGTTTTTT
NA,16,TRBJ1-4,TRBV27,NA,CASSLIFQRHGEKLFF,TGTGCCAGCAGTTTAATCTTCCAGCGGCACGGTGAAAAACTGTTTTTT
NA,14,TRBJ2-1,TRBV5-3,NA,CARSLYRPYNEQFF,TGTGCCAGAAGCTTGTACAGACCCTACAATGAGCAGTTCTTC
NA,13,TRBJ2-1,TRBV19,NA,CASSMETADEQFF,TGTGCCAGTAGTATGGAGACAGCTGATGAGCAGTTCTTC
NA,17,TRBJ2-1,TRBV4-3,TRBD2,CASSQDPGGGALNEQFF,TGCGCCAGCAGCCAAGATCCGGGCGGGGGGGCCTTGAATGAGCAGTTCTTC
NA,14,TRBJ1-4,TRBV25-1,TRBD1,CASSEKTGSEKLFF,TGTGCCAGCAGTGAGAAGACAGGGAGTGAAAAACTGTTTTTT
NA,14,TRBJ2-7,TRBV6-1,NA,CASSEGAYSYEQYF,TGTGCCAGCAGTGAGGGGGCTTATTCCTACGAGCAGTACTTC
NA,15,TRBJ2-5,TRBV6-5,NA,CASSSGGLRGETQYF,TGTGCCAGCAGCAGTGGGGGACTCCGGGGAGAGACCCAGTACTTC
NA,17,TRBJ2-7,TRBV6-2/TRBV6-3,NA,CASSYSRRRQGSYEQYF,TGTGCCAGCAGTTACTCCCGCCGGCGGCAGGGATCCTACGAGCAGTACTTC
NA,15,TRBJ1-2,TRBV18,NA,CASSRTGLPTIGYTF,TGTGCCAGCTCCCGAACGGGACTACCAACTATCGGCTACACCTTC
NA,15,TRBJ2-5,TRBV11-2,TRBD2,CASSLPGLAAETQYF,TGTGCCAGCAGCTTACCGGGACTAGCCGCGGAGACCCAGTACTTC
NA,12,TRBJ2-7,TRBV2,NA,CASSAQVYEQYF,TGTGCCAGCAGTGCACAGGTCTACGAGCAGTACTTC
NA,12,TRBJ1-2,TRBV6-5,NA,CASRPLRGGYTF,TGTGCCAGCAGACCCCTCCGGGGTGGCTACACCTTC
NA,18,TRBJ2-3,TRBV15,NA,CATSRFPNRNASTDTQYF,TGTGCCACCAGCAGGTTCCCGAACAGAAATGCTAGCACAGATACGCAGTATTTT
NA,13,TRBJ1-2,TRBV6-4,NA,CASSATGNYGYTF,TGTGCCAGCAGTGCCACAGGAAACTATGGCTACACCTTC
NA,15,TRBJ2-1,TRBV6-5,NA,CASSYLGGGDNEQFF,TGTGCCAGCAGTTACCTGGGGGGAGGCGACAATGAGCAGTTCTTC
NA,15,TRBJ1-4,TRBV5-6,TRBD1,CASSFQGGGNEKLFF,TGTGCCAGCAGCTTCCAAGGGGGCGGAAATGAAAAACTGTTTTTT
NA,15,TRBJ1-1,TRBV14,TRBD1,CASSLSRTGGTEAFF,TGTGCCAGCAGCCTAAGCAGGACAGGGGGCACTGAAGCTTTCTTT
NA,15,TRBJ1-1,TRBV4-2,NA,CASSRPTGMNTEAFF,TGTGCCAGCAGCCGCCCCACAGGGATGAACACTGAAGCTTTCTTT
NA,14,TRBJ2-3,TRBV11-3,NA,CASSSRGIKDTQYF,TGTGCCAGCAGCTCTCGGGGAATCAAAGATACGCAGTATTTT
NA,16,TRBJ2-7,TRBV18,NA,CASSDSHSFPSYEQYF,TGTGCCAGCTCGGATAGTCATAGCTTCCCATCCTACGAGCAGTACTTC
NA,11,TRBJ1-2,TRBV3-1/TRBV3-2,NA,CASKGPGGYTF,TGTGCCAGCAAAGGCCCGGGGGGCTACACCTTC
NA,14,TRBJ2-7,TRBV7-9,TRBD1,CASSQGQGQYEQYF,TGTGCCAGCAGCCAAGGACAGGGGCAATACGAGCAGTACTTC
NA,15,TRBJ2-3,TRBV5-1,TRBD1,CASSSSGGRADTQYF,TGCGCCAGCAGCTCCTCAGGGGGCAGGGCAGATACGCAGTATTTT
NA,14,TRBJ2-7,TRBV19,TRBD2,CASQSGEGSYEQYF,TGTGCCAGTCAAAGCGGGGAAGGCTCCTACGAGCAGTACTTC
once,14,TRBJ1-5,TRBV27,NA,CASSSGRVNQPQHF,TGTGCCAGCAGTTCAGGCAGGGTCAATCAGCCCCAGCATTTT
NA,13,TRBJ2-7,TRBV10-3,NA,CAISDSMGAEQYF,TGTGCCATCAGTGATTCGATGGGGGCCGAGCAGTACTTC